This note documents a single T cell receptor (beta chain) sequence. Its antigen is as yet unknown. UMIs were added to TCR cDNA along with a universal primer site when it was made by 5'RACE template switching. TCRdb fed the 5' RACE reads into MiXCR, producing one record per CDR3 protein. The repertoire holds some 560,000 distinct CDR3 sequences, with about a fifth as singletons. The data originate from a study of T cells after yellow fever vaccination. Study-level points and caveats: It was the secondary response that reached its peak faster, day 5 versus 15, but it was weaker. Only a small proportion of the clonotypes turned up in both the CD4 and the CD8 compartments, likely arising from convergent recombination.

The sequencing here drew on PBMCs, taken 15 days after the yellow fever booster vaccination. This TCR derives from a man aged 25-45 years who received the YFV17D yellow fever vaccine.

CDR3 in amino acids: CASSLSSQVNTEAFF. CDR3 DNA: TGTGCCAGCAGCTTGTCCTCTCAGGTGAACACTGAAGCTTTCTTT. The chain uses TRBV5-5 and TRBJ1-1; D gene uncertain. CDR3 size: 15 residues. CDR1 is SGHKS, CDR2 YYEKEE, per germline (reference sequence). Trimming stripped 1 base from V and 0 bases from J, with 10 bases between.